Reported below is one T cell receptor beta chain. Its antigen is unidentified. A library of TCRbeta sequences, prepared with unique molecular identifiers, was generated. Each CDR3 protein is one row after TCRdb ran MiXCR on the PCR reads. The sample includes approximately 210,000 distinct CDR3 sequences, around a sixth of them seen just once. This sample stems from a study of T-cell reconstitution after alpha-beta-depleted transplantation in children. General observations from the study: Surviving recipient cells, namely T cells and thymic progenitors, were the source of high day-60 TCRbeta diversity in some patients. The study reportedly traced alpha-beta T cells about two months after transplant to several hundred expanded graft clones. Newly made T cells mostly supplied T-cell counts and diversity one year after transplant.

The material sequenced was PBMCs, mostly from graft donor cells, taken 360 days after TCRalphabeta/CD19-depleted stem cell transplant. This receptor was identified in a male patient aged 2-15 years who had a stem cell transplant for acute lymphoblastic leukemia, so the T cells may come from the graft donor.

The CDR3: CASSSLEGRGGNQPQHF. The DNA of the CDR3 is TGCGCCAGCAGCTCGTTGGAGGGCAGGGGGGGCAATCAGCCCCAGCATTTT. The V call is TRBV5-1, the J call TRBJ1-5; 7 bases fit TRBD1. The CDR3 covers 17 residues. Germline loops: CDR1 SGHRS, CDR2 YFSETQ. V was pared by 3 bases and J by 2 bases, with 11 bases of the junction left unmatched.